This T cell receptor beta chain was captured by sequencing in a study of shared clonotypes between healthy human individuals. At a deep level, the assay was run. Per the original methods: From ImmunoSEQ came sequences covering only the junction and carrying no quality scores, so filtering differed. Libraries were prepared by immunoSEQ multiplex PCR; TCRdb keeps only in-frame clonotypes and omits some of them. The V and J calls and the clone size are those of that table, but D and trimming were determined from the DNA. Seen here are some 1,400,000 clones, around 97% observed once, and the top ten hold over 1%. This CDR3 contains 15 residues. Germline CDR1 and CDR2: MGHRA and YSYEKL. Trimming cost V 5 bases and J 4 bases; bases outside gene matches: 4.

The receptor comes from a man aged 30 to 39 in good health. Specimen: naive CD4+ T cells sorted from blood. Subset defined: CD45RA+ positively selected. The chain recombines TRBV4-1 with TRBJ2-3; 12 bases map to TRBD2. In nucleotides, the CDR3 is TGCGCCAGCAGCTTACTAGCGGGAGGAGCAGATACGCAGTATTTT. Its translation: CASSLLAGGADTQYF.